A single sample gave rise to the 2 T cell receptor beta chains below, sequenced in a study of blood T cells in healthy people across ages (dated by TCRdb to between 2014 and 2017). Library prep was done by 5' RACE. These reads were obtained on an Illumina HiSeq 2500. A second PCR of roughly 6 to 11 cycles was run with a J-beta primer mix and a sample-barcoded 5' primer. TCRdb reanalyzed the raw reads on its own, using fastp at Q25 for trimming and MiXCR for clone calling, and kept in-frame beta chains. Under each unique CDR3 protein, matching rows form one entry showing the most common genes and DNA. The table for this sample lists approximately 940,000 distinct CDR3 sequences; about 48% of them were counted only once. About an eighth of the sample is taken by the ten largest. Sequenced: blood. The receptors originated from a man younger than 45 in good health.

This clonotype was detected only a few times. The chain carries TRBV5-1 and TRBJ2-1, with 14 bases fitting TRBD2. This CDR3 is 18 amino acids long. V lost 0 bases to trimming and J lost 2 bases; unmatched junction nucleotides: 4. CDR1 SGHRS and CDR2 YFSETQ come from the germline V gene. CDR3 nucleotide sequence: TGCGCCAGCAGCTTGGGACTAGCGGGGGGGACACCCTACAATGAGCAGTTCTTC. It is translated as CASSLGLAGGTPYNEQFF.

This clonotype was detected only a few times. This chain links TRBV7-9 with TRBJ1-1; a weak D match, TRBD1 (6 bases). This CDR3 is 13 amino acids long. Germline CDR1 SEHNR, CDR2 FQNEAQ (reference sequence). Trimming shortened V by 5 bases and J by 6 bases, and 13 bases separated the two germline ends. CDR3 nucleotide sequence: TGTGCCAGCAGCCGAGGGACAATCCCTGAAGCTTTCTTT. It yields the protein CASSRGTIPEAFF.